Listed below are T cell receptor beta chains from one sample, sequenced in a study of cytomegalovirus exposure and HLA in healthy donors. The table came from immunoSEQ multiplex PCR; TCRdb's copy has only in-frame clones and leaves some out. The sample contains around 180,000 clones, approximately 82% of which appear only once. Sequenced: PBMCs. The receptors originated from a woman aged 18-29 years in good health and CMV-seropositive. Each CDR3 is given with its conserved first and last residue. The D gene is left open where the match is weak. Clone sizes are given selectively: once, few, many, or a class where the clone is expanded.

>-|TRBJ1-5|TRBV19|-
CASGINRGGRQPQHF
TGTGCCAGTGGTATAAATAGGGGGGGCCGTCAGCCCCAGCATTTT
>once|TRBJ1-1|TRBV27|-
CASRLSLAMNTEAFF
TGTGCCAGCAGACTTTCTCTCGCCATGAACACTGAAGCTTTCTTT
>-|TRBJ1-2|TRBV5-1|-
CASSALRGGAEGETF
TGCGCCAGCAGCGCCCTGAGGGGGGGCGCGGAGGGGGAGACCTTC
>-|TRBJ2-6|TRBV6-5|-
CASSYSTNSGANVLTF
TGTGCCAGCAGTTACTCAACAAACTCTGGGGCCAACGTCCTGACTTTC
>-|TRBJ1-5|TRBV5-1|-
CASSRDGTQPQHF
TGCGCCAGCAGCCGAGACGGGACACAGCCCCAGCATTTT
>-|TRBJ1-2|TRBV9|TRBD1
CASSARSGTGRYGYTF
TGTGCCAGCAGCGCCCGTTCCGGGACAGGGAGGTATGGCTACACCTTC
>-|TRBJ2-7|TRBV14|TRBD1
CASSLTGTGVSYEQYF
TGTGCCAGCAGCTTAACCGGGACAGGCGTCTCCTACGAGCAGTACTTC
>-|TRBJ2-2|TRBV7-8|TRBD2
CASSSKRGMAGELFF
TGTGCCAGCAGCTCGAAGCGGGGGATGGCCGGGGAGCTGTTTTTT
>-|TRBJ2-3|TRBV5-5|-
CASSSRSSGPSTDTQYF
TGTGCCAGCAGCTCCCGATCCAGCGGACCTAGCACAGATACGCAGTATTTT
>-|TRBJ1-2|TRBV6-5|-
CASGVPGRLDGYTF
TGTGCCAGCGGCGTCCCAGGGAGGCTCGATGGCTACACCTTC
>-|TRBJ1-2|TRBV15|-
CATSRAGGYGYTF
TGTGCCACCAGCAGAGCTGGCGGATATGGCTACACCTTC
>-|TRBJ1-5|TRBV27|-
CASSLGRGRYQPQHF
TGTGCCAGCAGTTTGGGCAGGGGAAGGTATCAGCCCCAGCATTTT
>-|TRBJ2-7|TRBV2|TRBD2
CASSEGTSGGYEQYF
TGTGCCAGCAGTGAAGGGACTAGCGGGGGTTACGAGCAGTACTTC
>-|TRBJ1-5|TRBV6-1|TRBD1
CASSLQGEEPQHF
TGTGCCAGCAGTTTACAGGGGGAGGAGCCCCAGCATTTT
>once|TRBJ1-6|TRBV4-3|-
CASSRLIGVLGGSYNSPLHF
TGCGCCAGCAGCCGGCTCATAGGGGTCCTGGGGGGCTCCTATAATTCACCCCTCCACTTT
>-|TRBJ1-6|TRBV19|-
CASSTLQGESPLHF
TGTGCCAGTAGTACGTTACAGGGCGAATCACCCCTCCACTTT
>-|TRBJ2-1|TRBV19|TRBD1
CASSRDRGDEQFF
TGTGCCAGTAGTAGAGACAGGGGCGATGAGCAGTTCTTC
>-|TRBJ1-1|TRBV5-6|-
CASSSRQVEAFF
TGTGCCAGCAGCTCCCGACAGGTTGAAGCTTTCTTT
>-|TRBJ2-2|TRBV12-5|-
CASAGDLSTGELFF
TGTGCTAGTGCGGGGGACCTGTCGACCGGGGAGCTGTTTTTT
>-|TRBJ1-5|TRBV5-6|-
CASSLVADSNQPQHF
TGTGCCAGCAGCTTGGTGGCAGATAGCAATCAGCCCCAGCATTTT
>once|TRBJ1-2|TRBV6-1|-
CASSEWGPNYGYTF
TGTGCCAGCAGTGAATGGGGGCCCAACTATGGCTACACCTTC
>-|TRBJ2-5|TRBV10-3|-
CAISDREGGRETQYF
TGTGCCATCAGTGACAGGGAAGGGGGACGAGAGACCCAGTACTTC
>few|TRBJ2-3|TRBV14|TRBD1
CASSTIGQGGSDTQYF
TGTGCCAGTTCGACGATTGGACAGGGAGGTTCAGATACGCAGTATTTT
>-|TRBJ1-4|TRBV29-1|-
CSVRTANEKLFF
TGCAGCGTCAGGACAGCAAATGAAAAACTGTTTTTT
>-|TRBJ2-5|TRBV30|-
CAWSVLEGTQYF
TGTGCCTGGAGTGTTCTAGAGGGGACCCAGTACTTC